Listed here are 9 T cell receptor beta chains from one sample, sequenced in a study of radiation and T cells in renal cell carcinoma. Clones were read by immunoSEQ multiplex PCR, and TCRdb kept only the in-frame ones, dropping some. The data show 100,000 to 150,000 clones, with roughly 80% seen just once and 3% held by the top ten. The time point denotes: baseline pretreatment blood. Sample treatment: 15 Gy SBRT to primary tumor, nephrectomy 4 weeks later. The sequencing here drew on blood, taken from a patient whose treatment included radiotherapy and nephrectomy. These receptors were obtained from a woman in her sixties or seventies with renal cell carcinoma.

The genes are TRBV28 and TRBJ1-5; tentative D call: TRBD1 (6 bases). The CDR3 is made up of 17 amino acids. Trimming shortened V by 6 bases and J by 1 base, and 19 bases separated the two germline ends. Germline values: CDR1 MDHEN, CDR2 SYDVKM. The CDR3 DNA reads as TGTGCCAGCAGGGATTACAGGGCTGGTGGGAGCAATCAGCCCCAGCATTTT. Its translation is CASRDYRAGGSNQPQHF.

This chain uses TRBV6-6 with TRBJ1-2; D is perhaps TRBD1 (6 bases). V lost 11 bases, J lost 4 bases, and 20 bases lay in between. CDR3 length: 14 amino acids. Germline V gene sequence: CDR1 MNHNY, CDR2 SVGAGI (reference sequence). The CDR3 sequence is CAGGQGGTIYGYTF. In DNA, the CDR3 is TGTGCCGGAGGGCAAGGAGGGACAATCTATGGCTACACCTTC.

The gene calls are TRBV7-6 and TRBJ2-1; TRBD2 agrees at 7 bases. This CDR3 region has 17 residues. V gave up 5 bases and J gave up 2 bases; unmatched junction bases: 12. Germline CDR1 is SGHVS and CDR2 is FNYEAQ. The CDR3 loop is CASSQEVSGRAYNEQFF. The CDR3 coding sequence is TGTGCCAGCAGCCAAGAAGTGTCGGGGAGGGCCTACAATGAGCAGTTCTTC.

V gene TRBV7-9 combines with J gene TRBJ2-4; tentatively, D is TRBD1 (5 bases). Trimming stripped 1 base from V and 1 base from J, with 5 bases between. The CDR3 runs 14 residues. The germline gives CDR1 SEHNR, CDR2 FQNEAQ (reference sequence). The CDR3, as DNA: TGTGCCAGCAGCTTAGAGGGGGCCAAAAACATTCAGTACTTC. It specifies CASSLEGAKNIQYF.

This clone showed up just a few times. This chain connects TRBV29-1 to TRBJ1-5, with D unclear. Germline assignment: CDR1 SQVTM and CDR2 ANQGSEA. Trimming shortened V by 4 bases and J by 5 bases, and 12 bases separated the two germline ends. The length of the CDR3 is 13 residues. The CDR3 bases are TGCAGCGTTGGGTCTGGGCCCGATCAGCCCCAGCATTTT. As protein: CSVGSGPDQPQHF.

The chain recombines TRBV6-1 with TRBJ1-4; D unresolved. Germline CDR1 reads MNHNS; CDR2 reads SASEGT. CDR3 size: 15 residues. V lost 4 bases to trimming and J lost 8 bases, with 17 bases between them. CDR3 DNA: TGTGCCAGCAGTGGAGGAGCTTCTTCTAGGGAAAAACTGTTTTTT. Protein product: CASSGGASSREKLFF.

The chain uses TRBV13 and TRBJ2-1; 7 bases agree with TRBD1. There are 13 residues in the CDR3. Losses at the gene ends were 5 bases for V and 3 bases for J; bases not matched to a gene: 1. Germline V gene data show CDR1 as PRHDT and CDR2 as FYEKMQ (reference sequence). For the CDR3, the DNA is TGTGCCAGCAGCAGGGACAGCTACAATGAGCAGTTCTTC. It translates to CASSRDSYNEQFF.

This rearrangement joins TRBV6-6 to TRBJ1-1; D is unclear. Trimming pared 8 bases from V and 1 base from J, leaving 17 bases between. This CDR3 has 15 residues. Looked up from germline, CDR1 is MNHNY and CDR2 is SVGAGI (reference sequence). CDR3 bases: TGTGCCAGCTCCGACTCCGGCAGACCGAACACTGAAGCTTTCTTT. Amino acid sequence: CASSDSGRPNTEAFF.

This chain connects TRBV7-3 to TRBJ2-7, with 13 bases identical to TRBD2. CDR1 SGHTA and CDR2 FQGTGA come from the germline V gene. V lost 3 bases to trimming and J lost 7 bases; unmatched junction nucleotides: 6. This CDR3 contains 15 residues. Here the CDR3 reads CASSFSGLAGEEQYF. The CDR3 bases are TGTGCCAGCAGCTTCTCCGGACTAGCGGGAGAAGAGCAGTACTTC.